This record concerns one TCR beta chain sequence. The antigen is undetermined. Data came from immunoSEQ multiplex PCR; TCRdb stores just in-frame clones and leaves some out. The sample yields fewer than 1.6 million clones, approximately 98.5% seen once. The sample belongs to a study of shared clonotypes between healthy human individuals. Study background: Per donor, three plates held CD4 naive cells, three held CD4 memory, two held CD8 naive and one held CD8 memory. The study, taken as a whole, reports: Clonotypes shared by all four donors outscored non-shared clonotypes in generation probability. Naive subsets usually exceeded memory subsets in estimated richness.

Trimming cost V 6 bases and J 4 bases, with 16 bases left between them. The CDR3 is 14 residues long. Germline-derived CDR1 and CDR2 are MNHEY and SVGAGI. The sequenced sample was naive CD4+ T cells sorted from blood. Subset here: CD45RA+ positively selected. J is TRBJ2-7 and V is TRBV6-5, with a tentative D call TRBD2 (6 bases). The sequence was obtained from a man younger than 45 in good health. CDR3 DNA: TGTGCCAGCAGCCCCGGGGGACCGTCGTACGAGCAGTACTTC. As protein: CASSPGGPSYEQYF.